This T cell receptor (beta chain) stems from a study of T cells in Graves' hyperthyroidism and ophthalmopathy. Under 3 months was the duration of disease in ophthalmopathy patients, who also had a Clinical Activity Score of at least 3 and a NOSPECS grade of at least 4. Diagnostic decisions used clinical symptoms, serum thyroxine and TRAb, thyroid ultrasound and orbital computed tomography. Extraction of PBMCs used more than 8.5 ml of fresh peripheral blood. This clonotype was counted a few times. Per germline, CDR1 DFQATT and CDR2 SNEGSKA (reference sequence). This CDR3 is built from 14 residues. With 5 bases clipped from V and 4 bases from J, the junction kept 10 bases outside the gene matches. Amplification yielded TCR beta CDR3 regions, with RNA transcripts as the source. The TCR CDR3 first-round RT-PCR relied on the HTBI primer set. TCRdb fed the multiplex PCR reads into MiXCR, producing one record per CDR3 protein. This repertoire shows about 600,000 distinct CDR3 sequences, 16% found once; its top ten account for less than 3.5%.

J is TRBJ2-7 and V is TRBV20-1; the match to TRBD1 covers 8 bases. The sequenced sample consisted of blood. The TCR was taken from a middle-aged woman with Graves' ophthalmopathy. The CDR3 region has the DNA TGCAGTGCTCCGATAGGGACAGGCGAGTACGAGCAGTACTTC. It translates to CSAPIGTGEYEQYF.